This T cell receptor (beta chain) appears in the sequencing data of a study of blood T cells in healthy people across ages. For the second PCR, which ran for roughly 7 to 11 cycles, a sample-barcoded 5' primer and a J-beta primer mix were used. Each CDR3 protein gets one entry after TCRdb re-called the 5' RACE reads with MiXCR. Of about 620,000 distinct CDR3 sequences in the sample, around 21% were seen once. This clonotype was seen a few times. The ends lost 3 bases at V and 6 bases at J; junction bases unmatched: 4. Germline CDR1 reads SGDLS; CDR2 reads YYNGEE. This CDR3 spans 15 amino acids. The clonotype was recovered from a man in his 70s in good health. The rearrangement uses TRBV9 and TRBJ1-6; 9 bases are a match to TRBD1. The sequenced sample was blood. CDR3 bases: TGTGCCAGCAGCGCAGGACAGGGGTTTAATTCACCCCTCCACTTT. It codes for CASSAGQGFNSPLHF. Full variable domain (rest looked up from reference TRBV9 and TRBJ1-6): DSGVTQTPKHLITATGQRVTLRCSPRSGDLSVYWYQQSLDQGLQFLIQYYNGEERAKGNILERFSAQQFPDLHSELNLSSLELGDSALYFCASSAGQGFNSPLHFGNGTRLTVT.